These 22 T cell receptor beta chains originate from one sample sequenced in a study of T cell responses to AZD1222 COVID-19 vaccine. Data came from immunoSEQ multiplex PCR; TCRdb stores just in-frame clones and leaves some out. The sample contains some 40,000 clones, around 80% of which appear only once. This material consisted of peripheral blood, taken on day 0 of AZD1222 vaccination. The receptors shown here come from an adult in good health.

V gene TRBV28 combines with J gene TRBJ2-7; 14 nucleotides align to TRBD2. This CDR3 contains 17 residues. CDR1 is MDHEN and CDR2 is SYDVKM in the germline V gene. The trim removed 6 bases at V and 3 bases at J, leaving 10 bases unmatched. The CDR3 region has the DNA TGTGCCAGCAGCTCCGGACTAGCGGGGGGAACCATCTACGAGCAGTACTTC. Amino acid sequence: CASSSGLAGGTIYEQYF.

This chain joins TRBV6-4 and TRBJ1-5; maybe TRBD1 (6 bases). V lost 3 bases and J lost 7, with 10 bases in between. The CDR3 spans 13 residues. CDR1 and CDR2 from the germline V gene are MRHNA and SNTAGT. The chain's CDR3 is CASSEDRGQPQHF. CDR3 nucleotides: TGTGCCAGCAGTGAGGACAGAGGGCAGCCCCAGCATTTT.

The rearrangement uses TRBV24-1 and TRBJ2-5, with TRBD1 matching 10 bases. Germline V lookup: CDR1 KGHDR, CDR2 SFDVKD. V lost 3 bases to trimming and J lost 1 base; unmatched junction nucleotides: 13. The CDR3 is 19 amino acids. CDR3 sequence (DNA): TGTGCCACCAGTGATCCCGGGACAGGGGAAGTTTGGGGCCAAGAGACCCAGTACTTC. Translation gives CATSDPGTGEVWGQETQYF.

The V and J genes are TRBV5-1 and TRBJ2-2, with 12 bases aligning to TRBD2. Germline V gene sequence: CDR1 SGHRS, CDR2 YFSETQ. The CDR3 extends over 16 amino acids. V lost 4 bases to trimming and J lost 1 base; unmatched junction nucleotides: 2. CDR3 protein: CASSKLAGGNTGELFF. DNA of the CDR3: TGCGCCAGCAGCAAACTAGCGGGGGGGAACACCGGGGAGCTGTTTTTT.

The chain is built from TRBV28 and TRBJ1-2; D is ambiguous. The germline gives CDR1 MDHEN, CDR2 SYDVKM. The CDR3 sequence is 13 residues long. V lost 3 bases, J lost 4 bases, and 9 bases lay in between. The DNA for the CDR3 is TGTGCCAGCAGTTTGGCAACCACCTATGGCTACACCTTC. It encodes CASSLATTYGYTF.

This clone was counted a few times. The junction and the germline gene differ at one end; a read error may be behind it. The chain links TRBV14 to TRBJ1-1; D unresolved. There are 13 residues in the CDR3. The germline V gene has CDR1 SGHDN and CDR2 FVKESK. The CDR3 coding sequence is TGTGCCAGCAGCCAAGTCATGAACACTGACGCTTTCTTT. This sequence encodes CASSQVMNTDAFF.

The CDR3 here is CASRKSSSSGTLHF. Here the CDR3 DNA reads TGTGCCAGCAGGAAATCGTCCAGCAGTGGGACCCTCCACTTT. The chain links TRBV14 to TRBJ1-6, with no clear D. V shed 6 bases and J shed 14 bases, with 20 bases lying between them. Germline values: CDR1 SGHDN, CDR2 FVKESK. This CDR3 is built from 14 residues.

The CDR3 bases are TGTGCCAGCAGCTCTCGAGCCGGGAACTATGGCTACACCTTC. It specifies CASSSRAGNYGYTF. This sequence joins TRBV11-2 and TRBJ1-2, with unresolved D. From germline, CDR1 is SGHAT and CDR2 FQNNGV. The V end lost 4 bases, the J end lost 2 bases, and 11 bases lay between the germline ends. The CDR3 has 14 amino acids.

J is TRBJ1-2 and V is TRBV11-3; possibly TRBD1 for D (5 bases). Trimming cost V 5 bases and J 3 bases, with 13 bases left between them. Per germline, CDR1 SGHNT and CDR2 YENEEA. The CDR3 extends over 14 amino acids. Here the CDR3 reads CASSPGRGHYGYTF. CDR3 coding DNA: TGTGCCAGCAGCCCGGGAAGGGGTCACTATGGCTACACCTTC.

The chain combines TRBV6-5 with TRBJ1-5; the D gene is possibly TRBD1 (6 bases). This CDR3 is built from 13 residues. Germline V lookup: CDR1 MNHEY, CDR2 SVGAGI. The V end was cut by 5 bases, the J end by 4 bases, with 9 bases between. The CDR3 loop is CASSRTGNQPQHF. The CDR3 DNA follows: TGTGCCAGCAGTCGAACAGGGAATCAGCCCCAGCATTTT.

The genes are TRBV6-5 and TRBJ1-5; tentative D call: TRBD1 (6 bases). The V end lost 9 bases, the J end lost 1 base, and 10 bases lay between the germline ends. The CDR3 loop spans 13 amino acids. Germline lookup yields CDR1 MNHEY and CDR2 SVGAGI. The chain's CDR3 is CASNRESNQPQHF. In nucleotides, the CDR3 is TGTGCCAGTAACAGGGAGAGCAATCAGCCCCAGCATTTT.

This sequence joins TRBV2 and TRBJ2-3, with D perhaps TRBD1 (6 bases). This CDR3 comprises 13 residues. Germline CDR1 is SNHLY and CDR2 is FYNNEI. The V end was cut by 8 bases, the J end by 4 bases, with 13 bases between. CDR3 sequence reads: CASQIRGADTQYF. The CDR3, as DNA: TGTGCCAGCCAAATCAGGGGAGCAGATACGCAGTATTTT.

V gene TRBV28 combines with J gene TRBJ1-5; perhaps TRBD1 as D (6 bases). Germline CDR1 reads MDHEN; CDR2 reads SYDVKM. The V end was cut by 2 bases, the J end by 10 bases, with 21 bases between. The CDR3 covers 16 residues. The CDR3 DNA is TGTGCCAGCAGTTTAGGAGTTAGGGGGGGCGTGGGACCCCAGCATTTT. The encoded protein is CASSLGVRGGVGPQHF.

The chain combines TRBV4-2 with TRBJ1-2; D remains unclear. V was pared by 0 bases and J by 2 bases, with 7 bases between. The CDR3 contains 14 residues. Germline CDR1 LGHNA, CDR2 YNFKEQ. CDR3 residues: CASSQDWGNYGYTF. CDR3 DNA: TGTGCCAGCAGCCAAGATTGGGGAAACTATGGCTACACCTTC.

The chain is built from TRBV5-1 and TRBJ1-2; 8 nucleotides match TRBD1. CDR3 length: 14 residues. Germline-derived CDR1 and CDR2 are SGHRS and YFSETQ. V trimming: 4 bases; J trimming: 2 bases; junction bases outside the gene matches: 4. CDR3 amino acids: CASSPGQVNYGYTF. CDR3 nucleotides: TGCGCCAGCAGCCCGGGACAGGTGAACTATGGCTACACCTTC.

This clone occurred once. This chain connects TRBV28 to TRBJ1-2; the D is unclear. The CDR3 is 11 amino acids. The V end lost 6 bases, the J end lost 4 bases, and 6 bases lay between the germline ends. CDR1 and CDR2 from the germline V gene are MDHEN and SYDVKM. The CDR3 sequence: CASRDGYGYTF. CDR3 DNA sequence: TGTGCCAGCAGGGACGGCTATGGCTACACCTTC.

The chain recombines TRBV7-9 with TRBJ1-5; D might be TRBD1 (5 bases). V was pared by 8 bases and J by 4 bases, with 12 bases between. This CDR3 has 13 amino acids. Per the germline V gene, CDR1 is SEHNR and CDR2 is FQNEAQ (reference sequence). CDR3 loop: CASGAGGNQPQHF. DNA for the CDR3: TGTGCCAGCGGGGCGGGAGGGAATCAGCCCCAGCATTTT.

This rearrangement joins TRBV6-5 to TRBJ1-1; D is undetermined. Per germline, CDR1 MNHEY and CDR2 SVGAGI. V lost 6 bases to trimming and J lost 4 bases, with 12 bases between them. The length of the CDR3 is 13 residues. CDR3 sequence: CASRVAGITEAFF. The CDR3, as DNA: TGTGCCAGCAGGGTCGCAGGTATCACTGAAGCTTTCTTT.

The chain carries TRBV7-2 and TRBJ1-1, with 7 bases aligning to TRBD1. The junction had 7 bases not matched to a gene; V was cut back by 5 bases and J by 4 bases. The CDR3 is 14 residues long. Germline V gene sequence: CDR1 SGHTA, CDR2 FQGNSA. The CDR3 coding sequence is TGTGCCAGCAGCCAAGAGAGACAGGGCACTGAAGCTTTCTTT. Its translation is CASSQERQGTEAFF. Full variable domain (outside the CDR3, taken from reference TRBV7-2 and TRBJ1-1): GAGVSQSPSNKVTEKGKDVELRCDPISGHTALYWYRQSLGQGLEFLIYFQGNSAPDKSGLPSDRFSAERTGGSVSTLTIQRTQQEDSAVYLCASSQERQGTEAFFGQGTRLTVV.

The CDR3 loop reads CASSLGLAPRQETQYF. The CDR3 nucleotides read TGTGCCAGCAGCCTCGGACTAGCGCCTAGGCAAGAGACCCAGTACTTC. The chain has TRBV3-1 (or the pseudogene TRBV3-2) and TRBJ2-5; TRBD2 aligns across 9 bases. This CDR3 spans 16 amino acids. Trimming took 4 bases from V and 2 from J; bases not matched to a gene: 8. Per the germline V gene, CDR1 is LGHDT and CDR2 is YNNKEL (reference sequence).

This chain joins TRBV11-2 and TRBJ2-5; D is perhaps TRBD1 (6 bases). Trimming removed 3 bases at V and 4 bases at J, with 9 bases between. CDR3 length: 13 residues. CDR1 and CDR2 (germline): SGHAT, FQNNGV. Here the CDR3 reads CASSFGRGETQYF. Written as DNA, the CDR3 is TGTGCCAGCAGCTTCGGCAGGGGAGAGACCCAGTACTTC.

This clone was counted only a few times. This chain uses TRBV3-1 (or the pseudogene TRBV3-2) with TRBJ1-2; possible D gene TRBD1, 5 bases. In germline, CDR1 is LGHDT, CDR2 YNNKEL (reference sequence). This CDR3 has 14 residues. V was shortened by 4 bases and J by 2 bases, with 11 bases between the two germline ends. Here the CDR3 DNA reads TGTGCCAGCAGCCGTCAGGACATGAACTATGGCTACACCTTC. Protein sequence: CASSRQDMNYGYTF.